The 20 T cell receptor beta chains in this list originate from one sample, sequenced in a study of OX40 agonist ivuxolimab in advanced cancers. Data came from immunoSEQ multiplex PCR; TCRdb stores just in-frame clones and leaves some out. The sample comprises 20,000 to 25,000 clones, about 86% of which are singletons, and roughly a sixth rests with the top ten. The material was CD4+ or CD8+ T cells sorted from blood, obtained in a trial of the OX40 agonist ivuxolimab. The source of these receptors is an adult with an advanced solid tumor such as melanoma, head and neck, liver or kidney cancer.

J is TRBJ2-3 and V is TRBV10-1; TRBD2 aligns across 10 bases. Looked up from germline, CDR1 is WNHNN and CDR2 is SYGVQD (reference sequence). Losses at the gene ends were 2 bases for V and 4 bases for J; bases not matched to a gene: 3. There are 15 residues in the CDR3. The CDR3 sequence is CASSESGRASDTQYF. The CDR3 region has the DNA TGCGCCAGCAGTGAGAGCGGGAGGGCCTCAGATACGCAGTATTTT.

This rearrangement joins TRBV5-4 to TRBJ1-1, with D unresolved. Germline V gene data show CDR1 as SGHNT and CDR2 as YYREEE (reference sequence). Trimming left V 2 bases short and J 8 bases short, with 10 bases between. CDR3 length: 12 amino acids. DNA for the CDR3: TGTGCCAGCAGCTTCGAACGGCTGGAAGCTTTCTTT. It is translated as CASSFERLEAFF.

This chain joins TRBV11-2 and TRBJ2-7, with 7 bases identical to TRBD1. The CDR3 consists of 13 residues. Looked up from germline, CDR1 is SGHAT and CDR2 is FQNNGV. J was trimmed by 3 bases and V by 5 bases; bases with no gene match: 4. Here the CDR3 reads CASSRDRLYEQYF. The CDR3 coding sequence is TGTGCCAGCAGCCGGGACAGACTCTACGAGCAGTACTTC.

The chain combines TRBV10-2 with TRBJ2-3, with a weak D call TRBD2 (7 bases). This CDR3 has 16 amino acids. Germline CDR1 reads WSHSY; CDR2 reads SAAADI. The V end was cut by 6 bases, the J end by 5 bases, with 21 bases between. The CDR3: CASRDPGRGAGDTQYF. The CDR3 bases are TGCGCCAGCAGAGACCCGGGACGGGGGGCCGGAGATACGCAGTATTTT.

This chain connects TRBV5-1 to TRBJ2-5, with 10 bases lining up with TRBD2. The CDR3 runs 14 residues. The trim removed 5 bases at V and 4 bases at J, leaving 5 bases unmatched. The V gene's germline CDR1 is SGHRS and CDR2 YFSETQ. In nucleotides, the CDR3 is TGCGCCAGCAGGAGCGGGGGGGCTGCAGAGACCCAGTACTTC. Encoded protein: CASRSGGAAETQYF.

This sequence joins TRBV5-4 and TRBJ2-7, with D perhaps matching TRBD1 (6 bases). V gave up 3 bases and J gave up 3 bases, with 16 bases separating them. CDR1 and CDR2 (germline): SGHNT, YYREEE (reference sequence). There are 15 residues in the CDR3. CDR3 region: CASSSPQGHVYEQYF. Here the CDR3 DNA reads TGTGCCAGCAGCTCGCCACAGGGACATGTCTACGAGCAGTACTTC.

Regarding this clone: Because it lacks the conserved phenylalanine or tryptophan at the end, this CDR3 is likely a read error. The rearrangement joins TRBV10-3 to TRBJ1-3; D is undetermined. Trimming left V 5 bases short and J 1 base short, with 6 bases between. The CDR3 contains 13 residues. The germline V gene encodes CDR1 ENHRY and CDR2 SYGVKD. In DNA, the CDR3 is TGTGCCATCAGTATCCAGTCTGGAAACACCATATATCTT. It codes for CAISIQSGNTIYL.

Regarding this clone: The same CDR3 can be traced to other DNA sequences in this sample. The CDR3 is CASSVQGNYNEQFF. CDR3 DNA sequence: TGTGCCAGCAGCGTTCAGGGCAACTACAATGAGCAGTTCTTC. The chain links TRBV9 to TRBJ2-1; a weak D match, TRBD1 (5 bases). This CDR3 has 14 residues. From germline, CDR1 is SGDLS and CDR2 YYNGEE. V was shortened by 2 bases and J by 3 bases, with 9 bases between the two germline ends.

The V call is TRBV7-6, the J call TRBJ1-2, with D hard to call. Germline CDR1 and CDR2: SGHVS and FNYEAQ. The CDR3 length is 13 residues. With 5 bases removed from V and 2 bases from J, the gap between germline ends came to 9 bases. In nucleotides, the CDR3 is TGTGCCAGCAGCCCTTGGCGGAACTATGGCTACACCTTC. This gives the protein CASSPWRNYGYTF.

As to this clone: Sequence at one end of the junction differs from germline and may be a read error. The rearrangement joins TRBV6-5 to TRBJ1-2; D call uncertain. CDR3 length: 14 amino acids. Germline-derived CDR1 and CDR2 are MNHEY and SVGAGI. CDR3 amino acids: CASSDPEPGKPERF. The CDR3 DNA reads as TGTGCCAGCAGCGACCCGGAACCCGGGAAGCCAGAGAGATTC.

V usage is TRBV4-1 and J usage is TRBJ1-1; tentative D call: TRBD1 (5 bases). Trimming left V 4 bases short and J 1 base short, with 16 bases between. In germline, CDR1 is MGHRA, CDR2 YSYEKL. The CDR3 extends over 16 amino acids. CDR3 loop: CASSPPGTPRNTEAFF. The DNA for the CDR3 is TGCGCCAGCAGCCCACCTGGGACTCCTCGGAACACTGAAGCTTTCTTT.

The V and J genes are TRBV7-9 and TRBJ1-1; D not certain. Germline lookup yields CDR1 SEHNR and CDR2 FQNEAQ (reference sequence). Trimming took off 8 bases at V and 4 bases at J, with 11 bases between the two ends. The CDR3 has 12 amino acids. The CDR3 DNA sequence: TGTGCCAGCGGAGGGCAGATCACTGAAGCTTTCTTT. It encodes CASGGQITEAFF.

DNA for the CDR3: TGTGCCAGCAGTTACTCCGGTTTGGGTCGGTATGGCTACACCTTC. Protein sequence: CASSYSGLGRYGYTF. The chain uses TRBV6-5 and TRBJ1-2; D is ambiguous. The CDR3 has 15 amino acids. Germline V lookup: CDR1 MNHEY, CDR2 SVGAGI. V was clipped by 0 bases and J by 5 bases, with 13 bases between them.

Of note for this clone: Its ends do not fully match the called genes, so a read error is possible. This chain joins TRBV7-7 and TRBJ2-3, with 8 bases identical to TRBD2. Germline assignment: CDR1 SSHAT and CDR2 FNYEAQ (reference sequence). CDR3 size: 14 residues. CDR3 sequence (DNA): TGTGCTAGCAGCCCGGGGGGGACCACAGATACGCAGTATTTT. This sequence encodes CASSPGGTTDTQYF. The full variable domain, rest sourced from reference TRBV7-7 and TRBJ2-3, is GAGVSQSPRYKVTKRGQDVTLRCDPISSHATLYWYQQALGQGPEFLTYFNYEAQPDKSGLPSDRFSAERPEGSISTLTIQRTEQRDSAMYRCASSPGGTTDTQYFGPGTRLTVL.

This clone has only a few counts. The J gene is TRBJ1-2, the V gene TRBV20-1; D remains ambiguous. Germline values: CDR1 DFQATT, CDR2 SNEGSKA (reference sequence). The CDR3 runs to 11 residues. Trimming shortened V by 4 bases and J by 7 bases, and 10 bases separated the two germline ends. CDR3 sequence: CSAKGAPGYTF. CDR3 DNA sequence: TGCAGTGCTAAAGGCGCTCCTGGCTACACCTTC.

The gene calls are TRBV5-8 and TRBJ2-1, with 7 bases lining up with TRBD2. With 0 bases clipped from V and 13 bases from J, the junction kept 7 bases outside the gene matches. The CDR3 runs to 13 residues. The germline gives CDR1 SGHTS, CDR2 YDEGEE. The CDR3 is CASSLVSSGNQFF. DNA for the CDR3: TGTGCCAGCAGCTTGGTGTCTAGCGGAAACCAGTTCTTC.

This clone has only a few counts. The rearrangement joins TRBV7-9 to TRBJ1-1; D gene unclear. The CDR3 runs 12 residues. Germline assignment: CDR1 SEHNR and CDR2 FQNEAQ (reference sequence). V gave up 8 bases and J gave up 1 base, with 8 bases separating them. The CDR3 region is CASRTTNTEAFF. Here the CDR3 DNA reads TGTGCCAGCCGTACTACGAACACTGAAGCTTTCTTT.

In the case of this clone: This sample includes further DNA sequences coding for the same CDR3. The chain employs TRBV6-5 and TRBJ2-7; TRBD2 matches at 7 bases. Germline V gene sequence: CDR1 MNHEY, CDR2 SVGAGI. The CDR3 sequence is 14 residues long. Trimming at V came to 2 bases and at J to 2 bases, leaving 3 bases not matched to a gene. In nucleotides, the CDR3 is TGTGCCAGCAGTTACGGACTAGAGGCCTACGAGCAGTACTTC. This codes for CASSYGLEAYEQYF.

The chain combines TRBV9 with TRBJ2-1; D may correspond to TRBD1 or TRBD2 (5 bases each). V lost 0 bases and J lost 4, with 14 bases in between. The CDR3 covers 16 residues. Germline V gene lookup returns CDR1 SGDLS and CDR2 YYNGEE. The CDR3 is CASSVARDDLYNEQFF. CDR3 coding DNA: TGTGCCAGCAGCGTAGCCCGGGACGACCTTTACAATGAGCAGTTCTTC.

The chain has TRBV30 and TRBJ2-7; D is uncertain. This CDR3 is 11 amino acids long. V shed 4 bases and J shed 7 bases, with 11 bases lying between them. Germline CDR1 is GTSNPN and CDR2 is SVGIG (reference sequence). The CDR3: CAWKIGAEQYF. DNA for the CDR3: TGTGCCTGGAAAATAGGAGCGGAGCAGTACTTC.